These 20 T cell receptor beta chains share one sample of origin, sequenced in a study of blood T cell repertoires in COVID-19. The data were produced by immunoSEQ multiplex PCR, yet TCRdb's version contains in-frame clones alone and is incomplete. The profile shows fewer than 300,000 clones, 82% of them singletons. Sequences were obtained from peripheral blood. All receptors come from a young woman with acute or convalescent COVID-19.

The J gene is TRBJ2-7, the V gene TRBV7-9; 7 bases fit TRBD1. CDR3 length equals 14 residues. V was clipped by 2 bases and J by 2 bases; unmatched bases: 3. Germline-derived CDR1 and CDR2 are SEHNR and FQNEAQ (reference sequence). CDR3 loop: CASSLTGQTYEQYF. CDR3 DNA sequence: TGTGCCAGCAGCTTAACGGGACAGACCTACGAGCAGTACTTC. Full variable domain (missing parts from reference TRBV7-9 and TRBJ2-7): DTGVSQNPRHKITKRGQNVTFRCDPISEHNRLYWYRQTLGQGPEFLTYFQNEAQLEKSRLLSDRFSAERPKGSFSTLEIQRTEQGDSAMYLCASSLTGQTYEQYFGPGTRLTVT.

This chain uses TRBV19 with TRBJ1-2; D perhaps matches TRBD1 (6 bases). V was cut by 7 bases and J by 5 bases, with 14 bases left in between. From germline, CDR1 is LNHDA and CDR2 SQIVND (reference sequence). The CDR3 is 13 residues long. The CDR3 bases are TGTGCCAGTACGTTTCGGGGACAATATGGCTACACCTTC. Translating it yields CASTFRGQYGYTF.

The genes are TRBV5-1 and TRBJ1-2; perhaps TRBD1 as D (5 bases). The V gene's germline CDR1 is SGHRS and CDR2 YFSETQ. The ends were cut back, 5 bases at V and 2 bases at J, with 16 bases in the middle. The CDR3 consists of 15 residues. The CDR3 protein is CASSRSTAENYGYTF. Written as DNA, the CDR3 is TGCGCCAGCAGTAGGTCGACAGCCGAGAACTATGGCTACACCTTC.

In DNA, the CDR3 is TGCGCCAGCAGCTTGGGCGGGACAGGGTCTGACGAGCAGTACTTC. The encoded protein is CASSLGGTGSDEQYF. The J gene is TRBJ2-7, the V gene TRBV5-1, with 9 positions matching TRBD1. With 0 bases clipped from V and 5 bases from J, the junction kept 6 bases outside the gene matches. The CDR3 runs to 15 residues. Per the germline V gene, CDR1 is SGHRS and CDR2 is YFSETQ.

The chain links TRBV3-1 (or the pseudogene TRBV3-2) to TRBJ2-3, with 12 bases matching TRBD2. V lost 1 base to trimming and J lost 2 bases; unmatched junction nucleotides: 7. This CDR3 comprises 18 residues. The germline V gene has CDR1 LGHDT and CDR2 YNNKEL (reference sequence). The DNA for the CDR3 is TGTGCCAGCAGCCAAGCTGGGGCTAGCGGGAGGGTCACAGATACGCAGTATTTT. This codes for CASSQAGASGRVTDTQYF.

J is TRBJ2-7 and V is TRBV6-5; 7 bases map to TRBD2. CDR1 and CDR2 from the germline V gene are MNHEY and SVGAGI. This CDR3 has 12 residues. Trimming removed 6 bases from V and 3 bases from J; junction bases left unmatched: 2. This CDR3 is CASSGTIYEQYF. The CDR3 DNA reads TGTGCCAGCAGCGGGACTATCTACGAGCAGTACTTC.

This clone has only one observation. The rearrangement links TRBV11-2 to TRBJ2-1; D might be TRBD1 (5 bases). Per the germline V gene, CDR1 is SGHAT and CDR2 is FQNNGV. The CDR3 runs 12 residues. Trimming removed 5 bases from V and 10 bases from J, with 12 bases in between. The CDR3 region has the DNA TGTGCCAGCAGCGCCAGGGCCTCCGAGCAGTTCTTC. It specifies CASSARASEQFF.

The rearrangement uses TRBV2 and TRBJ2-7, with 11 positions matching TRBD2. The junction had 6 bases not matched to a gene; V was cut back by 9 bases and J by 2 bases. This CDR3 spans 14 amino acids. In germline, CDR1 is SNHLY, CDR2 FYNNEI. CDR3 loop: CARGTSGPPYEQYF. As DNA, the CDR3 is TGTGCCAGGGGGACTAGCGGTCCTCCCTACGAGCAGTACTTC. The whole variable domain, remainder taken from reference TRBV2 and TRBJ2-7, is EPEVTQTPSHQVTQMGQEVILRCVPISNHLYFYWYRQILGQKVEFLVSFYNNEISEKSEIFDDQFSVERPDGSNFTLKIRSTKLEDSAMYFCARGTSGPPYEQYFGPGTRLTVT.

This rearrangement joins TRBV28 to TRBJ2-1; D not resolved. V lost 2 bases and J 6 bases, leaving 14 bases between the germline ends. This CDR3 region has 15 residues. CDR1 MDHEN and CDR2 SYDVKM come from the germline V gene. CDR3 residues: CASSLARVLLNEQFF. DNA of the CDR3: TGTGCCAGCAGTTTAGCCCGGGTCCTACTCAATGAGCAGTTCTTC.

This chain links TRBV12-5 with TRBJ1-6; 11 bases are shared with TRBD1. Germline CDR1 reads LGHNT; CDR2 reads FRNRAP. Losses at the gene ends were 5 bases for V and 0 bases for J; bases not matched to a gene: 12. CDR3 length equals 20 residues. The CDR3 here is CASGAVGQGAPGSYNSPLHF. CDR3 nucleotide sequence: TGTGCTAGTGGTGCCGTCGGACAGGGGGCGCCGGGCTCCTATAATTCACCCCTCCACTTT.

The J gene is TRBJ1-4, the V gene TRBV19; D is perhaps TRBD1 (6 bases). CDR1 is LNHDA, CDR2 SQIVND, per germline (reference sequence). This CDR3 contains 14 residues. The V and J ends lost 5 bases and 9 bases respectively, with 16 bases between them. The CDR3 region is CASSHRGGLKKLFF. For the CDR3, the DNA is TGTGCCAGTAGTCACCGGGGGGGGCTGAAAAAACTGTTTTTT.

This rearrangement joins TRBV4-2 to TRBJ2-1; TRBD1 agrees at 9 bases. There are 14 residues in the CDR3. V lost 3 bases and J lost 8; bases outside the gene matches: 5. Germline V gene sequence: CDR1 LGHNA, CDR2 YNFKEQ. Here the CDR3 DNA reads TGTGCCAGCAGCCAGGGACAGGGAGGCTATGAGCAGTTCTTC. Protein sequence: CASSQGQGGYEQFF.

This clone was counted a few times. This rearrangement joins TRBV20-1 to TRBJ1-1; 8 bases match TRBD1. V was pared by 3 bases and J by 6 bases, with 6 bases of the junction left unmatched. The CDR3 covers 13 residues. The germline V gene has CDR1 DFQATT and CDR2 SNEGSKA (reference sequence). DNA of the CDR3: TGCAGTGCTAGTAGGCCGGGACAGGCTGAAGCTTTCTTT. This codes for CSASRPGQAEAFF.

This clone was seen only a few times. J is TRBJ1-2 and V is TRBV24-1, with 11 positions matching TRBD1. This CDR3 region has 22 residues. Trimming took 0 bases from V and 1 from J; bases not matched to a gene: 18. Germline CDR1 is KGHDR and CDR2 is SFDVKD. The chain's CDR3 is CATSDLRPLNGTGGNLNYGYTF. CDR3 DNA sequence: TGTGCCACCAGTGATTTGCGCCCCTTAAACGGGACAGGGGGAAACCTTAACTATGGCTACACCTTC.

The rearrangement uses TRBV4-2 and TRBJ1-1, with a tentative D call TRBD1 (6 bases). CDR3 length: 15 amino acids. The V end was cut by 3 bases, the J end by 4 bases, with 15 bases between. The germline V gene encodes CDR1 LGHNA and CDR2 YNFKEQ. As DNA, the CDR3 is TGTGCCAGCAGCCAGAAGACAGGAGTGGGCACTGAAGCTTTCTTT. It is translated as CASSQKTGVGTEAFF.

The V and J genes are TRBV4-3 and TRBJ2-5; 9 bases map to TRBD2. The length of the CDR3 is 17 residues. Trimming removed 0 bases from V and 3 bases from J; junction bases left unmatched: 8. Germline values: CDR1 LGHNA, CDR2 YSLEER. The CDR3 region is CASSQEGPSGTEETQYF. For the CDR3, the DNA is TGCGCCAGCAGCCAAGAAGGTCCTAGCGGGACCGAAGAGACCCAGTACTTC.

The chain has TRBV28 and TRBJ1-6; 7 bases line up with TRBD1. V shed 4 bases, J shed 8 bases, and the junction held 8 bases outside the gene matches. The CDR3 loop spans 15 amino acids. Germline V gene lookup returns CDR1 MDHEN and CDR2 SYDVKM. This chain's CDR3 is CASSYFGQEYSPLHF. The CDR3 DNA reads TGTGCCAGCAGTTACTTCGGACAGGAATATTCACCCCTCCACTTT.

The chain recombines TRBV11-2 with TRBJ1-3; D may be TRBD1 (5 bases). The V gene lost 6 bases and the J gene lost 0 bases, with 9 bases spanning the gap. This CDR3 comprises 14 residues. From germline, CDR1 is SGHAT and CDR2 FQNNGV. CDR3 coding DNA: TGTGCCAGCAGTCCAGGGCTCTCTGGAAACACCATATATTTT. Translated, it gives CASSPGLSGNTIYF.

This chain uses TRBV6-2 or TRBV6-3 with TRBJ1-1; D perhaps matches TRBD1 (6 bases). Trimming cost V 2 bases and J 4 bases, with 17 bases left between them. Germline V gene sequence: CDR1 MNHEY, CDR2 SVGEGT. CDR3 length equals 16 residues. CDR3 sequence: CASSYGQGFRSTEAFF. The CDR3 DNA is TGTGCCAGCAGTTACGGGCAGGGGTTTCGTAGCACTGAAGCTTTCTTT.

V is TRBV28 and J is TRBJ2-7, with D unresolved. Germline CDR1 and CDR2: MDHEN and SYDVKM. The V gene lost 6 bases and the J gene lost 1 base, with 7 bases spanning the gap. The CDR3 runs 12 residues. The CDR3 nucleotides read TGTGCCAGCAGGACACAGTCCTACGAGCAGTACTTC. Its translation: CASRTQSYEQYF.